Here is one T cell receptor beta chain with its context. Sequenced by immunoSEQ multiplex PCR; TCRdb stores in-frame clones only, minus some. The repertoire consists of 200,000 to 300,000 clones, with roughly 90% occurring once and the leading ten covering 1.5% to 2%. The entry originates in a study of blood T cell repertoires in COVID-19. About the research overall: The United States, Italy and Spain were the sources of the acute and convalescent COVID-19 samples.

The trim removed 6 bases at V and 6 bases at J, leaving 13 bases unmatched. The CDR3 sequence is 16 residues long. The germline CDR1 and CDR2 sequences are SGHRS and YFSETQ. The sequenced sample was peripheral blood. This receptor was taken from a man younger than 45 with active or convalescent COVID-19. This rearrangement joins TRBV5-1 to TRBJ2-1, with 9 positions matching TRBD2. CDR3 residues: CASTLEGTSFINEQFF. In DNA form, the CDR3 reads TGCGCCAGCACCCTGGAAGGGACTAGCTTTATCAATGAGCAGTTCTTC.